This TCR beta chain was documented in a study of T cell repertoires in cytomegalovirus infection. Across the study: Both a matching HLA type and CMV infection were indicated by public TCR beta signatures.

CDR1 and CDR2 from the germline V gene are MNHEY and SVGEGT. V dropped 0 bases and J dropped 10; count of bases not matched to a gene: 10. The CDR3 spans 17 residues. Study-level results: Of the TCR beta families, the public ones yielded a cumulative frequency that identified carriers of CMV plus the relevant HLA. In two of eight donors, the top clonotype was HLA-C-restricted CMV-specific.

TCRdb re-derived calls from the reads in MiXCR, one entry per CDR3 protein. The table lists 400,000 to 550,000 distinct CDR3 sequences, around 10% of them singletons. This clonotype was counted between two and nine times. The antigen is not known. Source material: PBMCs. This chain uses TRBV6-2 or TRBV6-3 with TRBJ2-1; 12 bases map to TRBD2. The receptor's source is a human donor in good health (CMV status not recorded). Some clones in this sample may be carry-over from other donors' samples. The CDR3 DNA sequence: TGTGCCAGCAGTTACTCGAGCCCTAGCGGGGGGGCCGAAGAGCAGTTCTTC. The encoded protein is CASSYSSPSGGAEEQFF.